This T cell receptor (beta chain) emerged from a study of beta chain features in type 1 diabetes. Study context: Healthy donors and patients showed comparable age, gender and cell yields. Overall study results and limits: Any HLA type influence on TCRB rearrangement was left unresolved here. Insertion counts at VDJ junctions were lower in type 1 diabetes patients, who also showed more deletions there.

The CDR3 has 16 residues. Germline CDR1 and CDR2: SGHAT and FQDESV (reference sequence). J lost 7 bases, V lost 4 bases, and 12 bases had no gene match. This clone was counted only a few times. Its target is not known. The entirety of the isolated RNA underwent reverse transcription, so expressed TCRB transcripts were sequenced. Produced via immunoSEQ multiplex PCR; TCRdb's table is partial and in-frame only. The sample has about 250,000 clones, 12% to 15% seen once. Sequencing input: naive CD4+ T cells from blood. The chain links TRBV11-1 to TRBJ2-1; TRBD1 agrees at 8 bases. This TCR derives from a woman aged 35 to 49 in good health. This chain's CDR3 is CASSSTGTGTGNEQFF. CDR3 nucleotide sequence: TGTGCCAGCAGCTCGACCGGGACAGGCACGGGGAATGAGCAGTTCTTC.